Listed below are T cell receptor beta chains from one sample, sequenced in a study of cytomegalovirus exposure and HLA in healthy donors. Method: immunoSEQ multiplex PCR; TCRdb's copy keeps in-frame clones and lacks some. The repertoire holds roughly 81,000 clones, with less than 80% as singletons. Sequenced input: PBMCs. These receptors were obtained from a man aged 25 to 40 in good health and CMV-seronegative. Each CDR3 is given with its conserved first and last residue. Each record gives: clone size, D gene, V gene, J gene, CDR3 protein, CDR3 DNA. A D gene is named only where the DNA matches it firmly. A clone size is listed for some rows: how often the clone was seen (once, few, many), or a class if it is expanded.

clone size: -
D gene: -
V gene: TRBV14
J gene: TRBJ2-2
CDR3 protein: CASSQARGYTGELFF
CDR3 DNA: TGTGCCAGCAGCCAAGCCAGGGGATACACCGGGGAGCTGTTTTTT

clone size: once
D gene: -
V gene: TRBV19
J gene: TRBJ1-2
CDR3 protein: CASSIRRPSYGYTF
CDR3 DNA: TGTGCCAGTAGTATTAGGCGGCCATCGTATGGCTACACCTTC

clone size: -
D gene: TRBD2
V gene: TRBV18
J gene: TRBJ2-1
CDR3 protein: CASSPVAGGPREQFF
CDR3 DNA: TGTGCCAGCTCACCAGTAGCGGGAGGGCCGAGGGAGCAGTTCTTC

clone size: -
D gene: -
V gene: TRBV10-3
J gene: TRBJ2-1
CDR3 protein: CAAGASGEWYNEQFF
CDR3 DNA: TGTGCCGCCGGAGCCTCAGGGGAGTGGTACAATGAGCAGTTCTTC

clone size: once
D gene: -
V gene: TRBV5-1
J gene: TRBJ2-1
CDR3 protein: CASSSTGSDLNEQFF
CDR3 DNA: TGCGCCAGCAGCTCCACAGGGTCTGACCTAAATGAGCAGTTCTTC

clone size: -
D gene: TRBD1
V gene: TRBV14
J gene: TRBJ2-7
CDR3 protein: CASSLTYPTLTRQGYEQYF
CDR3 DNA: TGTGCCAGCAGCCTAACATACCCGACACTAACTAGACAGGGCTACGAGCAGTACTTC

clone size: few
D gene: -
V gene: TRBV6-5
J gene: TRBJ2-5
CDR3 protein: CASSYSPGRKTQYF
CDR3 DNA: TGTGCCAGCAGTTACTCGCCGGGGAGGAAGACCCAGTACTTC

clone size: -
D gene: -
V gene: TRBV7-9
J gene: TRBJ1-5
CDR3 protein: CASSLGGEQPQHF
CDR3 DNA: TGTGCCAGCAGCCTAGGGGGGGAACAGCCCCAGCATTTT

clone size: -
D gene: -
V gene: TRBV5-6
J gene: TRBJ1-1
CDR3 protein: CASSPRGGAEAFF
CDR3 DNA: TGTGCCAGCAGCCCCCGAGGGGGGGCTGAAGCTTTCTTT

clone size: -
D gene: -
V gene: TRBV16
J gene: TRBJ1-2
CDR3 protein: CASSQNSATTGGYTF
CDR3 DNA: TGTGCCAGCAGCCAAAATTCTGCGACAACGGGGGGCTACACCTTC

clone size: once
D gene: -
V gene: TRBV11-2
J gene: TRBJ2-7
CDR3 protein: CASSPNRGPRNYEQYF
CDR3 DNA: TGTGCCAGCAGCCCTAATCGGGGTCCGAGAAACTACGAGCAGTACTTC

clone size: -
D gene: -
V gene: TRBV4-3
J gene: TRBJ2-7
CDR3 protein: CASSQEQTGLYEQYF
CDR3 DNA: TGCGCCAGCAGCCAAGAACAGACCGGCCTGTACGAGCAGTACTTC

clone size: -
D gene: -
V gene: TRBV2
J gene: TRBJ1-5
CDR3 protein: CASSEGSGSFNQPQHF
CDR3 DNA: TGTGCCAGCAGCGAAGGGAGCGGGTCCTTCAATCAGCCCCAGCATTTT

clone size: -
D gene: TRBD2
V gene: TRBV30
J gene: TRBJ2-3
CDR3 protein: CAWSPWAGEADTQYF
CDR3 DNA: TGTGCCTGGAGTCCCTGGGCGGGGGAGGCAGATACGCAGTATTTT